The source of this T cell receptor beta chain is a study of OX40 agonist ivuxolimab in advanced cancers. Assay used: immunoSEQ multiplex PCR; TCRdb lists only in-frame clones, some missing. Of around 84,000 clones listed, around 80% were seen once; the top ten hold around 0.51%. Sampling times: baseline, cycle 4 day 1, cycle 7 day 1. CDR1 ENHRY and CDR2 SYGVKD come from the germline V gene. This CDR3 contains 13 residues. Trimming removed 5 bases at V and 8 bases at J, with 15 bases between. This clone has just one count. The clonotype was recovered from an adult with an advanced solid tumor such as melanoma, head and neck, liver or kidney cancer. The sequencing here drew on CD4+ or CD8+ T cells sorted from blood, taken in a trial of the OX40 agonist ivuxolimab. The chain recombines TRBV10-3 with TRBJ1-2, with D unclear. The CDR3 loop reads CAISKTGVEGYTF. The CDR3, as DNA: TGTGCCATCAGTAAAACCGGGGTCGAAGGCTACACCTTC.